These 2 T cell receptor beta chains came from one sample sequenced in a study of shared clonotypes between healthy human individuals. Produced via immunoSEQ multiplex PCR; TCRdb's table is partial and in-frame only. The table has about 700,000 clones, around two thirds seen once. Material: memory CD4+ T cells sorted from blood. Subset indicated: CD45RA-negative fraction. Receptors originate from a woman aged 30 to 39 in good health.

A word on this clone: Other DNA sequences in this specimen translate into the identical CDR3. The chain has TRBV5-1 and TRBJ2-3; D unclear. The V end was cut by 0 bases, the J end by 5 bases, with 4 bases between. This CDR3 has 12 amino acids. CDR1 and CDR2 from the germline V gene are SGHRS and YFSETQ. CDR3 sequence: CASSLDRDTQYF. CDR3 DNA sequence: TGCGCCAGCAGCTTGGACAGAGATACGCAGTATTTT.

The chain combines TRBV7-7 with TRBJ2-1; D uncertain. From germline, CDR1 is SSHAT and CDR2 FNYEAQ (reference sequence). The CDR3 length is 13 residues. Trimming left V 5 bases short and J 5 bases short, with 10 bases between. The CDR3 bases are TGTGCCAGCAGCCCCACTGGACACAATGAGCAGTTCTTC. The encoded protein is CASSPTGHNEQFF.